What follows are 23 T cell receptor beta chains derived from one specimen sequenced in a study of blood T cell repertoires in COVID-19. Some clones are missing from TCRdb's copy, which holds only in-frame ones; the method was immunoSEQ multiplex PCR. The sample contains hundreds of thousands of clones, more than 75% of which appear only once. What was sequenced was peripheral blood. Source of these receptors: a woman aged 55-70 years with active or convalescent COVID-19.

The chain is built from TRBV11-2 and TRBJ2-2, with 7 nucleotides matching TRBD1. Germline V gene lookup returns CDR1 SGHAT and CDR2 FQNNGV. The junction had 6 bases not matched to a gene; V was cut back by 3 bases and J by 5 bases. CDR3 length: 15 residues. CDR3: CASSFTTGSTGELFF. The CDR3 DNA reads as TGTGCCAGCAGCTTCACGACAGGGAGTACCGGGGAGCTGTTTTTT.

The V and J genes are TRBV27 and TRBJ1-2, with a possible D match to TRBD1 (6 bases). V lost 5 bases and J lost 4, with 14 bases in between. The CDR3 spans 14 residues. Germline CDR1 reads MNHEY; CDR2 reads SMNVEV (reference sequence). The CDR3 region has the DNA TGTGCCAGCAGTCTCAACAGGGATGGCTATGGCTACACCTTC. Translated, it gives CASSLNRDGYGYTF.

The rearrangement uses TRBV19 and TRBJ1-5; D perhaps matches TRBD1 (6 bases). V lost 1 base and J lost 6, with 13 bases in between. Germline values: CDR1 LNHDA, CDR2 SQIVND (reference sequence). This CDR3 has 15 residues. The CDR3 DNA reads TGTGCCAGTAGTATAGGGGCCAGGGGTATTCAGCCCCAGCATTTT. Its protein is CASSIGARGIQPQHF.

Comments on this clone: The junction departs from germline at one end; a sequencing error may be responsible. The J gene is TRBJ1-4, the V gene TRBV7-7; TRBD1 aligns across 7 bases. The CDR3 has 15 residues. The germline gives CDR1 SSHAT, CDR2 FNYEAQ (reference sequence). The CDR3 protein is CASSLGGVGNEKLFF. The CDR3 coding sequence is TGTGCTAGCAGCTTAGGGGGCGTCGGTAATGAAAAACTGTTTTTT.

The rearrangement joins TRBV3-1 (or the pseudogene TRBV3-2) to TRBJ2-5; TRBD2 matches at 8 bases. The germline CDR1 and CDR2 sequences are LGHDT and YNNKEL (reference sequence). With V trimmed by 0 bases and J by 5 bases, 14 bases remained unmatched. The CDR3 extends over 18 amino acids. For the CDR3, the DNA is TGTGCCAGCAGCCAAGATGGGGGGGGTCTAGCGGGTGATGAGACCCAGTACTTC. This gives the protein CASSQDGGGLAGDETQYF.

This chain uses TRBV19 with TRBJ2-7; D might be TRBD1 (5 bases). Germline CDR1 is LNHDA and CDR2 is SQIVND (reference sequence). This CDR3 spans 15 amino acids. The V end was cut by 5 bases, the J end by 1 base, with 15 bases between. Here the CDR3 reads CASSPGARSSYEQYF. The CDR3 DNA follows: TGTGCCAGTAGTCCTGGGGCCAGAAGTTCCTACGAGCAGTACTTC.

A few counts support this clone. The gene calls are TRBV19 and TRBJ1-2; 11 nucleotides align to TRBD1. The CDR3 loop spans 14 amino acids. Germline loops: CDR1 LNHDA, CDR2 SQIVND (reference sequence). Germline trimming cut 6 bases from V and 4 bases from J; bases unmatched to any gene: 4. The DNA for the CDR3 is TGTGCCAGTAGGGACAGGGGGCGCCCCTATGGCTACACCTTC. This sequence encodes CASRDRGRPYGYTF.

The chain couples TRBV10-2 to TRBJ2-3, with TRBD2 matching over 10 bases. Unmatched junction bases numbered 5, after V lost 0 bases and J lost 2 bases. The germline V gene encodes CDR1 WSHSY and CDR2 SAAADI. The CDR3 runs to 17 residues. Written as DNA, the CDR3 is TGCGCCAGCAGTGAGTCGAGAAGCGGGGGGGTCACAGATACGCAGTATTTT. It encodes CASSESRSGGVTDTQYF.

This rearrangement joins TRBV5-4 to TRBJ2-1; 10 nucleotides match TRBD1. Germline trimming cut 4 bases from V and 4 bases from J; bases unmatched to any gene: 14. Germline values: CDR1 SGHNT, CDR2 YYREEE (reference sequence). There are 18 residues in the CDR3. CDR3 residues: CASSGARTGGSSYNEQFF. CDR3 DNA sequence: TGTGCCAGCAGCGGGGCTCGGACAGGGGGAAGTTCGTACAATGAGCAGTTCTTC.

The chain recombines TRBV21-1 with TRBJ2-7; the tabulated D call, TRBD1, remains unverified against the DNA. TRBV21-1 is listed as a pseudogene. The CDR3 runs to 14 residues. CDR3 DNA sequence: TGTGCCAGCAGCAACTACAGGGAATACTACGAGCAGTACTTC. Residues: CASSNYREYYEQYF.

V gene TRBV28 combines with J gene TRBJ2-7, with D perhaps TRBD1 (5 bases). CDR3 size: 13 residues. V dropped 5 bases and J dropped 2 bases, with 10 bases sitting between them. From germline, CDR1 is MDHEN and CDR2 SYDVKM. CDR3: CASSVTVAYEQYF. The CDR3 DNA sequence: TGTGCCAGCAGTGTGACAGTAGCCTACGAGCAGTACTTC.

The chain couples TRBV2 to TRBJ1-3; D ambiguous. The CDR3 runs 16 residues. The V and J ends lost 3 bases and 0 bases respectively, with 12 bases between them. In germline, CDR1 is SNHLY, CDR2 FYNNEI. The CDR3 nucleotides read TGTGCCAGCAGTGATCCGGGTTCTTACTCTGGAAACACCATATATTTT. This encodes CASSDPGSYSGNTIYF.

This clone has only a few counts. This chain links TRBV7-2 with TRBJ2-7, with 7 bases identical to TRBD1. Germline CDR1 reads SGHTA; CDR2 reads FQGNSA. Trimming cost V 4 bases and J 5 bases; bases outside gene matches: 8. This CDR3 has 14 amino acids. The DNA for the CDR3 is TGTGCCAGCAGCTATGACAGGGCTTTCGACGAGCAGTACTTC. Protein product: CASSYDRAFDEQYF. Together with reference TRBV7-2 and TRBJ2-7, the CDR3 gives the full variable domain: GAGVSQSPSNKVTEKGKDVELRCDPISGHTALYWYRQSLGQGLEFLIYFQGNSAPDKSGLPSDRFSAERTGGSVSTLTIQRTQQEDSAVYLCASSYDRAFDEQYFGPGTRLTVT.

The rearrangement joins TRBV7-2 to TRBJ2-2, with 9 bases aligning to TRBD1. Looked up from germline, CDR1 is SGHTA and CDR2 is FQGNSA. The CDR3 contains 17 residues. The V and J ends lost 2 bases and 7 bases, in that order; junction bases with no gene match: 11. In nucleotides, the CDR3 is TGTGCCAGCAGCTTATTCCCGACAGGGGGTAATCACGGGGAGCTGTTTTTT. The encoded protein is CASSLFPTGGNHGELFF.

The CDR3 protein is CASTSNTEAFF. The DNA of the CDR3 is TGTGCCAGTACCTCGAACACTGAAGCTTTCTTT. The V call is TRBV19, the J call TRBJ1-1; D unresolved. This CDR3 has 11 residues. The V end was cut by 7 bases, the J end by 1 base, with 4 bases between. Germline loops: CDR1 LNHDA, CDR2 SQIVND (reference sequence).

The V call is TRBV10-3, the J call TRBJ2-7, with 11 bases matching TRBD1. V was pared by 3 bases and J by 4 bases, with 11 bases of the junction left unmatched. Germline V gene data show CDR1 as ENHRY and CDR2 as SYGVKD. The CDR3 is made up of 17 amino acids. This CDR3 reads CAISDPGTGGFRYEQYF. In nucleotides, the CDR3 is TGTGCCATCAGTGACCCCGGGACAGGGGGGTTTAGGTACGAGCAGTACTTC.

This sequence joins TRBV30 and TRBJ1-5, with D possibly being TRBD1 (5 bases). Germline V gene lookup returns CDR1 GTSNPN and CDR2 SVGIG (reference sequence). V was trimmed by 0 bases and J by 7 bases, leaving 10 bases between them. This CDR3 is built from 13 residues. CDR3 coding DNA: TGTGCCTGGAGTGTGACGGAGGGGCAGCCCCAGCATTTT. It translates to CAWSVTEGQPQHF.

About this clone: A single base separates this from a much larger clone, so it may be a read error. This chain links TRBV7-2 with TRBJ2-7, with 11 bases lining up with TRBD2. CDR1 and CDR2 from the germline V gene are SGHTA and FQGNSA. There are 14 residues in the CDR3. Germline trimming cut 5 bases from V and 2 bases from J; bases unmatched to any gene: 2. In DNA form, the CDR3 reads TGTGCCAGCAGCCGTAGCGGGGGGGCCTACGAGCAGTACTTC. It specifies CASSRSGGAYEQYF.

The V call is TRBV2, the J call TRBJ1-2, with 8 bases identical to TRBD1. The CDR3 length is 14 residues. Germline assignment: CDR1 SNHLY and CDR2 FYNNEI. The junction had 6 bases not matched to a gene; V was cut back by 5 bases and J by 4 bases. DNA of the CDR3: TGTGCCAGCAGTTTGACAGGGGCGTCCTATGGCTACACCTTC. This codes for CASSLTGASYGYTF. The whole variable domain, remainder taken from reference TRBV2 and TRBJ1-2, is EPEVTQTPSHQVTQMGQEVILRCVPISNHLYFYWYRQILGQKVEFLVSFYNNEISEKSEIFDDQFSVERPDGSNFTLKIRSTKLEDSAMYFCASSLTGASYGYTFGSGTRLTVV.

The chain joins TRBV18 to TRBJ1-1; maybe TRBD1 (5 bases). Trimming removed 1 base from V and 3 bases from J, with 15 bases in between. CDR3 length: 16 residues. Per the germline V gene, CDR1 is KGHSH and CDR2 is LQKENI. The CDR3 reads CASSPRIGGGDTEAFF. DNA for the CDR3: TGTGCCAGCTCACCACGGATCGGGGGAGGGGACACTGAAGCTTTCTTT.

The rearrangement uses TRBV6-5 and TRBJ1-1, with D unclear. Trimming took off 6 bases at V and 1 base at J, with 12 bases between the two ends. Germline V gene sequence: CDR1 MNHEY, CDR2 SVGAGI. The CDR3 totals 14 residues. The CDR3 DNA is TGTGCCAGCAGGAGAGCGTGGCAGAACACTGAAGCTTTCTTT. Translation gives CASRRAWQNTEAFF.

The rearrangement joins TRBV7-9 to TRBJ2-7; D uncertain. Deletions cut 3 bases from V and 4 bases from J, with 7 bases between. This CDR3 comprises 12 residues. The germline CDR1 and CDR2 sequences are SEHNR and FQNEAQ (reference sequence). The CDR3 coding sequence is TGTGCCAGCAGCTTCGACATATACGAGCAGTACTTC. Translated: CASSFDIYEQYF.

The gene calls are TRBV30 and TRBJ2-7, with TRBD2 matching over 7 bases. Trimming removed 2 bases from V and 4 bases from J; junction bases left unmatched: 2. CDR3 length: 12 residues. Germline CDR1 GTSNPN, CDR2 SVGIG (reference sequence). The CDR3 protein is CAWSPGGYEQYF. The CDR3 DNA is TGTGCCTGGAGTCCCGGGGGGTACGAGCAGTACTTC.